These T cell receptor beta chains were read from a single sample in a study of blood T cell repertoires in COVID-19. Only in-frame clones appear in the TCRdb table, and some are missing; sequencing was by immunoSEQ multiplex PCR. Among nearly 350,000 clones, more than 70% were seen once, and the ten largest hold 2.5% to 3.5%. The sequenced sample was peripheral blood. These receptors all come from a man younger than 40 with active or convalescent COVID-19. CDR3s include the opening cysteine and the closing phenylalanine or tryptophan. The D gene is left open where the match is weak. Size is stated for part of the rows, as once, few or many counts, or as a class when the clone is expanded.

D gene: -; V gene: TRBV4-2; J gene: TRBJ2-1; clone size: -; CDR3 protein: CASSQRTGPDNEQFF; CDR3 DNA: TGTGCCAGCAGCCAAAGGACTGGACCTGACAATGAGCAGTTCTTC
D gene: -; V gene: TRBV19; J gene: TRBJ2-2; clone size: few; CDR3 protein: CASSIDRGSGELFF; CDR3 DNA: TGTGCCAGTAGTATAGATAGGGGGTCCGGGGAGCTGTTTTTT
D gene: -; V gene: TRBV6-2/TRBV6-3; J gene: TRBJ2-7; clone size: -; CDR3 protein: CASSYSDSSYEQYF; CDR3 DNA: TGTGCCAGCAGTTACTCGGACAGCTCCTACGAGCAGTACTTC
D gene: -; V gene: TRBV7-3; J gene: TRBJ2-5; clone size: -; CDR3 protein: CASSLGGFDQETQYF; CDR3 DNA: TGTGCCAGCAGCTTAGGAGGGTTCGATCAAGAGACCCAGTACTTC
D gene: -; V gene: TRBV28; J gene: TRBJ1-3; clone size: -; CDR3 protein: CASSSLFSGVWSDTIYF; CDR3 DNA: TGTGCCAGCAGCTCACTTTTTTCAGGGGTCTGGTCTGACACCATATATTTT
D gene: -; V gene: TRBV11-2; J gene: TRBJ1-5; clone size: -; CDR3 protein: CASSLDPGVNQPQHF; CDR3 DNA: TGTGCCAGCAGCTTAGACCCCGGAGTCAATCAGCCCCAGCATTTT
D gene: TRBD1; V gene: TRBV10-3; J gene: TRBJ2-7; clone size: -; CDR3 protein: CAISGGTGKYEQYF; CDR3 DNA: TGTGCCATCAGTGGCGGGACAGGGAAATACGAGCAGTACTTC
D gene: -; V gene: TRBV11-2; J gene: TRBJ1-1; clone size: -; CDR3 protein: CASSLLGLENTEAFF; CDR3 DNA: TGTGCCAGCAGCCTTTTGGGCCTCGAGAACACTGAAGCTTTCTTT
D gene: -; V gene: TRBV3-1/TRBV3-2; J gene: TRBJ2-3; clone size: -; CDR3 protein: CASSYRGMRGDTQYF; CDR3 DNA: TGTGCCAGCAGCTATCGCGGGATGCGGGGAGATACGCAGTATTTT
D gene: -; V gene: TRBV24-1; J gene: TRBJ1-2; clone size: -; CDR3 protein: CATSDLPGGSYGYTF; CDR3 DNA: TGTGCCACCAGTGATTTGCCAGGTGGGAGCTATGGCTACACCTTC
D gene: -; V gene: TRBV5-1; J gene: TRBJ2-7; clone size: -; CDR3 protein: CASSPDNYGEQYF; CDR3 DNA: TGCGCCAGCAGCCCGGACAACTACGGAGAGCAGTACTTC
D gene: -; V gene: TRBV18; J gene: TRBJ1-1; clone size: -; CDR3 protein: CASSPGTPNTEAFF; CDR3 DNA: TGTGCCAGCTCACCCGGGACTCCGAACACTGAAGCTTTCTTT
D gene: -; V gene: TRBV10-1; J gene: TRBJ2-7; clone size: few; CDR3 protein: CASSESNAVQYF; CDR3 DNA: TGCGCCAGCAGTGAGTCGAACGCAGTTCAGTACTTC
D gene: -; V gene: TRBV28; J gene: TRBJ1-5; clone size: -; CDR3 protein: CASSLYTGTLRESQHF; CDR3 DNA: TGTGCCAGCAGCCTATACACAGGGACACTACGAGAGTCCCAGCATTTT
D gene: -; V gene: TRBV6-2/TRBV6-3; J gene: TRBJ2-3; clone size: -; CDR3 protein: CASSPPRRGARADTQYF; CDR3 DNA: TGTGCCAGCAGCCCCCCGAGGAGGGGCGCGAGGGCAGATACGCAGTATTTT
D gene: TRBD2; V gene: TRBV5-4; J gene: TRBJ2-7; clone size: -; CDR3 protein: CASSLWPSGSNYEQYF; CDR3 DNA: TGTGCCAGCAGCTTATGGCCTAGCGGGTCAAACTACGAGCAGTACTTC
D gene: -; V gene: TRBV18; J gene: TRBJ2-5; clone size: few; CDR3 protein: CASSLSYQETQYF; CDR3 DNA: TGTGCCAGCTCACTATCGTACCAAGAGACCCAGTACTTC
D gene: -; V gene: TRBV3-1/TRBV3-2; J gene: TRBJ2-2; clone size: few; CDR3 protein: CASSQGTGSNTGELFF; CDR3 DNA: TGTGCCAGCAGCCAAGGGACTGGAAGTAACACCGGGGAGCTGTTTTTT
D gene: -; V gene: TRBV5-1; J gene: TRBJ2-5; clone size: -; CDR3 protein: CASSSGKGEGQETQYF; CDR3 DNA: TGCGCCAGCAGCTCTGGCAAGGGGGAGGGCCAAGAGACCCAGTACTTC
D gene: TRBD2; V gene: TRBV3-1/TRBV3-2; J gene: TRBJ2-5; clone size: -; CDR3 protein: CASSQRSPPSGGARETQYF; CDR3 DNA: TGTGCCAGCAGCCAAAGAAGCCCCCCTAGCGGGGGGGCCCGAGAGACCCAGTACTTC
D gene: TRBD1; V gene: TRBV7-2; J gene: TRBJ2-2; clone size: -; CDR3 protein: CASSPRAGGTGELFF; CDR3 DNA: TGTGCCAGCAGCCCGAGGGCAGGGGGCACCGGGGAGCTGTTTTTT
D gene: TRBD1; V gene: TRBV4-1; J gene: TRBJ1-6; clone size: -; CDR3 protein: CASSLRDSLYNSPLHF; CDR3 DNA: TGCGCCAGCAGCCTCCGGGACAGCCTCTATAATTCACCCCTCCACTTT
D gene: -; V gene: TRBV7-2; J gene: TRBJ2-7; clone size: few; CDR3 protein: CASTRKTTEYEQYF; CDR3 DNA: TGTGCCAGCACCCGAAAAACGACTGAATACGAGCAGTACTTC
D gene: -; V gene: TRBV30; J gene: TRBJ1-1; clone size: -; CDR3 protein: CAWSVSPGMNTEAFF; CDR3 DNA: TGTGCCTGGAGTGTATCACCAGGTATGAACACTGAAGCTTTCTTT
D gene: TRBD1; V gene: TRBV6-4; J gene: TRBJ1-5; clone size: once; CDR3 protein: CASRPTGDGNQPQHF; CDR3 DNA: TGTGCCAGCAGGCCGACAGGGGATGGCAATCAGCCCCAGCATTTT
D gene: TRBD1; V gene: TRBV28; J gene: TRBJ1-1; clone size: -; CDR3 protein: CASSPQGMTEAFF; CDR3 DNA: TGTGCCAGCAGCCCACAGGGGATGACTGAAGCTTTCTTT
D gene: TRBD2; V gene: TRBV27; J gene: TRBJ2-1; clone size: -; CDR3 protein: CASSFIAGAYNEQFF; CDR3 DNA: TGTGCCAGCAGTTTTATAGCGGGAGCCTACAATGAGCAGTTCTTC
D gene: -; V gene: TRBV12-2; J gene: TRBJ2-7; clone size: -; CDR3 protein: CASRSRRGEGEQYF; CDR3 DNA: TGTGCAAGTCGCTCGCGGAGGGGGGAGGGCGAGCAGTACTTC
D gene: -; V gene: TRBV11-2; J gene: TRBJ2-3; clone size: -; CDR3 protein: CASSPVYSDTQYF; CDR3 DNA: TGTGCCAGCAGCCCCGTTTATTCGGATACGCAGTATTTT
D gene: -; V gene: TRBV5-8; J gene: TRBJ1-6; clone size: -; CDR3 protein: CASSLGWSLHF; CDR3 DNA: TGTGCCAGCAGCCTCGGGTGGTCCCTCCACTTT
D gene: TRBD2; V gene: TRBV7-2; J gene: TRBJ2-3; clone size: -; CDR3 protein: CASSLEAGAFSDTQYF; CDR3 DNA: TGTGCCAGCAGCCTAGAGGCGGGAGCGTTTTCAGATACGCAGTATTTT
D gene: -; V gene: TRBV19; J gene: TRBJ2-3; clone size: -; CDR3 protein: CASSARTVLPSTDTQYF; CDR3 DNA: TGTGCCAGTAGTGCAAGGACAGTGTTACCTAGCACAGATACGCAGTATTTT
D gene: TRBD2; V gene: TRBV15; J gene: TRBJ2-3; clone size: -; CDR3 protein: CATSRAGLGPDTQYF; CDR3 DNA: TGTGCCACCAGCAGAGCCGGACTAGGTCCAGATACGCAGTATTTT
D gene: TRBD1; V gene: TRBV6-6; J gene: TRBJ2-1; clone size: -; CDR3 protein: CASRLRQGSRANEQFF; CDR3 DNA: TGTGCCAGCAGGCTACGACAGGGAAGTAGGGCGAATGAGCAGTTCTTC
D gene: -; V gene: TRBV18; J gene: TRBJ2-6; clone size: -; CDR3 protein: CASSPYPRGAGGSGANVLTF; CDR3 DNA: TGTGCCAGCTCACCTTATCCCCGCGGGGCCGGGGGCTCTGGGGCCAACGTCCTGACTTTC
D gene: -; V gene: TRBV7-2; J gene: TRBJ2-3; clone size: -; CDR3 protein: CASSARLHENTQYF; CDR3 DNA: TGTGCCAGCAGCGCGCGGTTACACGAGAATACGCAGTATTTT
D gene: TRBD1; V gene: TRBV7-9; J gene: TRBJ1-2; clone size: -; CDR3 protein: CASSFGQGLHGYTF; CDR3 DNA: TGTGCCAGCAGCTTTGGACAGGGCCTGCATGGCTACACCTTC
D gene: -; V gene: TRBV11-2; J gene: TRBJ1-6; clone size: -; CDR3 protein: CASRSDNSPLHF; CDR3 DNA: TGTGCCAGCAGGTCCGATAATTCACCCCTCCACTTT
D gene: -; V gene: TRBV5-1; J gene: TRBJ2-7; clone size: -; CDR3 protein: CASRGQKHEQYF; CDR3 DNA: TGCGCCAGCAGGGGCCAGAAACACGAGCAGTACTTC
D gene: TRBD1; V gene: TRBV4-1; J gene: TRBJ1-5; clone size: -; CDR3 protein: CASSQDRTGSQPQHF; CDR3 DNA: TGCGCCAGCAGCCAAGATAGGACAGGCAGCCAGCCCCAGCATTTT
D gene: -; V gene: TRBV30; J gene: TRBJ2-6; clone size: -; CDR3 protein: CAWNRDTGANVLTF; CDR3 DNA: TGTGCCTGGAACAGGGACACTGGGGCCAACGTCCTGACTTTC
D gene: TRBD1; V gene: TRBV19; J gene: TRBJ2-2; clone size: -; CDR3 protein: CARTGGHTGELFF; CDR3 DNA: TGTGCCAGAACAGGGGGTCACACCGGGGAGCTGTTTTTT